A selection of T cell receptor beta chains follows, all from one sample in a study of CD8+CD57+ T cells in acquired aplastic anemia. TCRdb redid the calling of the reads with MiXCR, one entry per CDR3 protein. This sample carries 200,000 to 250,000 distinct CDR3 sequences, 60% to 80% of them seen once, and the ten largest clones take under 60%. Material for sequencing was sorted CD4+, CD8+, or CD8+CD57+ T cells (not recorded which) from PBMCs. The receptors were sampled from a human donor with aplastic anemia. The conserved cysteine and the conserved F or W are not part of the CDR3 here. The D gene is left open where the match is weak.

v_gene,j_gene,d_gene,CDR3aa
TRBV24-1,TRBJ1-2,TRBD1,ATSDTGTGTPYGYT
TRBV19,TRBJ1-1,NA,ASSTPGWTGMNTEAF
TRBV10-3,TRBJ1-1,NA,AIRGRGENTEAF
TRBV19,TRBJ2-2,TRBD1,ASSPWTGSTGELF
TRBV7-9,TRBJ2-1,NA,ASSLGGADNEQF
TRBV7-2,TRBJ2-1,NA,ASSLEWSELSYNEQF
TRBV2,TRBJ2-6,NA,ASSELGMGANVLT
TRBV7-2,TRBJ2-7,NA,ASSPTLSSNHEQY
TRBV20-1,TRBJ2-1,NA,SAPSLSHEQF
TRBV7-9,TRBJ1-5,TRBD1,ASSFGTGGGQPQH
TRBV5-6,TRBJ1-2,NA,ASSFLDLGGYT
TRBV2,TRBJ2-7,TRBD2,ARIPTSDYYEQY
TRBV5-1,TRBJ2-7,NA,ASSLDGPAYEQY
TRBV12-3/TRBV12-4,TRBJ1-5,NA,ASSFTGTDSNQPQH
TRBV2,TRBJ2-7,TRBD1,ASNPTGAGSYEQY
TRBV15,TRBJ2-7,NA,ATSGGHNYEQC
TRBV19,TRBJ1-1,TRBD1,ASSQSGTVNTEAF
TRBV7-8,TRBJ2-7,NA,ASSLEPRPAYEQY
TRBV29-1,TRBJ2-2,TRBD2,SVDLLAGETGELF
TRBV5-6,TRBJ1-1,NA,ASSLGPAAF
TRBV25-1,TRBJ2-3,TRBD2,ASTQRGGLDTQY
TRBV25-1,TRBJ2-7,TRBD1,ASSEVGQGREQY
TRBV10-3,TRBJ2-7,NA,AISGVAQEQY
TRBV9,TRBJ2-1,NA,ASSVGISVNEQF
TRBV9,TRBJ1-2,NA,ASTAGPENSYGYT
TRBV7-8,TRBJ1-5,NA,ASSFRQRSQPQH
TRBV14,TRBJ2-3,NA,ASSQRNPSLGTDTQY
TRBV9,TRBJ1-2,NA,ASSVASGENYGYT
TRBV5-5,TRBJ2-3,NA,ASSPPYRDTQY
TRBV15,TRBJ2-4,TRBD1,ATSRGQVAKNIQY
TRBV29-1,TRBJ2-1,TRBD2,SAATSRRSYNEQF